One sample yielded the 22 T cell receptor beta chains listed below, sequenced in a study of blood T cell repertoires in COVID-19. The assay was immunoSEQ multiplex PCR, and TCRdb's table has in-frame clones only and misses some. This sample has 350,000 to 400,000 clones, with 70% to 90% found just once. The sequenced sample consisted of peripheral blood. The receptor source for this set is a woman aged 25 to 45 with COVID-19, enrolled during active disease.

This clone was counted only a few times. This chain uses TRBV2 with TRBJ1-6; D perhaps matches TRBD1 (5 bases). This CDR3 contains 15 residues. Between the trimmed V and J ends, which lost 5 bases and 3 bases, there was a span of 11 bases. Looked up from germline, CDR1 is SNHLY and CDR2 is FYNNEI. The CDR3 here is CASSSRADYNSPLHF. CDR3 sequence (DNA): TGTGCCAGCAGTAGCAGGGCGGACTATAATTCACCCCTCCACTTT.

V gene TRBV21-1 combines with J gene TRBJ1-1; TRBD1, the table's D call, was not compared with the DNA. TRBV21-1 is a pseudogene. The CDR3 extends over 15 amino acids. The CDR3 is CASSKGRTENTEAFF. The CDR3, as DNA: TGTGCCAGCAGCAAAGGGAGGACAGAGAACACTGAAGCTTTCTTT.

This chain links TRBV10-3 with TRBJ1-5; D remains unclear. Germline V gives CDR1 ENHRY, CDR2 SYGVKD. V lost 6 bases, J lost 0 bases, and 9 bases lay in between. The CDR3 has 14 amino acids. In DNA, the CDR3 is TGTGCCATCAGGGGGAGGATTAGCAATCAGCCCCAGCATTTT. This sequence encodes CAIRGRISNQPQHF.

This clone was detected a few times. The chain carries TRBV7-9 and TRBJ2-1, with 9 positions matching TRBD2. CDR1 and CDR2 (germline): SEHNR, FQNEAQ (reference sequence). With V trimmed by 5 bases and J by 3 bases, 5 bases remained unmatched. The CDR3 has 15 residues. The CDR3 DNA follows: TGTGCCAGCAGCGGAAATAGCGGGAGCTACAATGAGCAGTTCTTC. Its translation: CASSGNSGSYNEQFF.

V is TRBV29-1 and J is TRBJ2-7, with no clear D. There are 13 residues in the CDR3. The germline gives CDR1 SQVTM, CDR2 ANQGSEA. Trimming removed 4 bases at V and 4 bases at J, with 14 bases between. The CDR3 protein is CSVGTRGCYEQYV. For the CDR3, the DNA is TGCAGCGTTGGTACCCGAGGCTGTTACGAGCAGTACGTC.

This rearrangement joins TRBV19 to TRBJ1-2; 8 bases fit TRBD1. CDR1 is LNHDA and CDR2 is SQIVND in the germline V gene (reference sequence). The junction had 7 bases not matched to a gene; V was cut back by 9 bases and J by 4 bases. CDR3 size: 13 residues. CDR3 coding DNA: TGTGCCAGCCACCGACAGGGGTCCTATGGCTACACCTTC. As protein: CASHRQGSYGYTF.

The chain has TRBV27 and TRBJ2-4, with D possibly being TRBD2 (7 bases). V gave up 6 bases and J gave up 0 bases, with 18 bases separating them. The germline CDR1 and CDR2 sequences are MNHEY and SMNVEV (reference sequence). This CDR3 contains 17 residues. In DNA form, the CDR3 reads TGTGCCAGCAGAGGTTTCGGGGGGCTCCTAGCCAAAAACATTCAGTACTTC. It yields the protein CASRGFGGLLAKNIQYF.

J is TRBJ1-3 and V is TRBV13; 9 bases are a match to TRBD1. Germline CDR1 PRHDT, CDR2 FYEKMQ (reference sequence). The CDR3 has 14 amino acids. V lost 5 bases and J lost 4; bases outside the gene matches: 3. The CDR3 DNA is TGTGCCAGCAGCGGACAGGGGCGGGGAAACACCATATATTTT. Translating gives CASSGQGRGNTIYF.

The chain recombines TRBV5-1 with TRBJ2-1, with a weak D call TRBD2 (5 bases). The CDR3 spans 14 residues. With 0 bases removed from V and 8 bases from J, the gap between germline ends came to 12 bases. Germline V gene lookup returns CDR1 SGHRS and CDR2 YFSETQ. CDR3 residues: CASSLGPGVDEQFF. The CDR3 DNA is TGCGCCAGCAGCTTGGGCCCCGGGGTGGATGAGCAGTTCTTC.

The rearrangement uses TRBV6-2 or TRBV6-3 and TRBJ1-1; 7 nucleotides line up with TRBD1. This CDR3 comprises 18 residues. V was clipped by 0 bases and J by 4 bases; unmatched bases: 14. Germline CDR1 reads MNHEY; CDR2 reads SVGEGT. DNA of the CDR3: TGTGCCAGCAGTTACTCGAGGCTACCGACAGGGTTGGGCACTGAAGCTTTCTTT. Amino acid sequence: CASSYSRLPTGLGTEAFF.

Remarks on this clone: This specimen includes other DNA sequences encoding the same CDR3. The V and J genes are TRBV5-6 and TRBJ1-1; 7 bases are shared with TRBD1. CDR3 size: 14 residues. V lost 2 bases, J lost 0 bases, and 1 base stayed unmatched. Germline V CDR1 and CDR2: SGHDT, YYEEEE. For the CDR3, the DNA is TGTGCCAGCAGCTTCGGGACAGTGAACACTGAAGCTTTCTTT. This codes for CASSFGTVNTEAFF.

The V call is TRBV20-1, the J call TRBJ2-7, with TRBD2 matching 8 bases. Per germline, CDR1 DFQATT and CDR2 SNEGSKA (reference sequence). The CDR3 runs 11 residues. After removal of 5 bases from V and 7 bases from J, the junction contained 4 bases not matched to a gene. The CDR3, as DNA: TGCAGTGCTGGAGGGACTAGAGAGCAGTACGTC. Amino acid sequence: CSAGGTREQYV.

The V and J genes are TRBV9 and TRBJ1-2, with D perhaps matching TRBD1 (5 bases). V dropped 0 bases and J dropped 0 bases, with 6 bases sitting between them. Germline V gene lookup returns CDR1 SGDLS and CDR2 YYNGEE. The CDR3 spans 14 residues. CDR3 in DNA: TGTGCCAGCAGCGTAGAGACAGCTAACTATGGCTACACCTTC. Its protein product is CASSVETANYGYTF.

The V and J genes are TRBV11-2 and TRBJ2-5; 9 nucleotides align to TRBD1. The CDR3 length is 17 residues. The J segment lost 5 bases and the V segment lost 5 bases, leaving 15 bases of the junction unmatched. The germline V gene has CDR1 SGHAT and CDR2 FQNNGV. The CDR3 here is CASSPTLTGGIGETQYF. The CDR3 nucleotides read TGTGCCAGCAGCCCGACCTTGACAGGGGGAATCGGGGAGACCCAGTACTTC. The full variable domain, completed using reference TRBV11-2 and TRBJ2-5, is EAGVAQSPRYKIIEKRQSVAFWCNPISGHATLYWYQQILGQGPKLLIQFQNNGVVDDSQLPKDRFSAERLKGVDSTLKIQPAKLEDSAVYLCASSPTLTGGIGETQYFGPGTRLLVL.

V and J are TRBV27 and TRBJ1-5; a weak D match, TRBD1 (6 bases). Per the germline V gene, CDR1 is MNHEY and CDR2 is SMNVEV (reference sequence). The CDR3 is 14 amino acids. Trimming shortened V by 4 bases and J by 5 bases, and 12 bases separated the two germline ends. The CDR3 protein is CASSYRGGDQPQHF. CDR3 coding DNA: TGTGCCAGCAGTTATAGGGGGGGCGATCAGCCCCAGCATTTT.

The rearrangement uses TRBV11-2 and TRBJ1-1, with D tentatively TRBD1 (6 bases). Germline CDR1 SGHAT, CDR2 FQNNGV. This CDR3 has 13 amino acids. Trimming pared 5 bases from V and 7 bases from J, leaving 14 bases between. This CDR3 is CASSAGGGGEAFF. As DNA, the CDR3 is TGTGCCAGCAGCGCGGGAGGGGGAGGTGAAGCTTTCTTT. The whole variable domain, remainder taken from reference TRBV11-2 and TRBJ1-1, is EAGVAQSPRYKIIEKRQSVAFWCNPISGHATLYWYQQILGQGPKLLIQFQNNGVVDDSQLPKDRFSAERLKGVDSTLKIQPAKLEDSAVYLCASSAGGGGEAFFGQGTRLTVV.

This clone came up a few times. The chain is built from TRBV2 and TRBJ2-3; 8 bases fit TRBD2. This CDR3 is built from 16 residues. CDR1 and CDR2 (germline): SNHLY, FYNNEI. V gave up 2 bases and J gave up 0 bases; unmatched junction bases: 4. The chain's CDR3 is CASSEMAGGSTDTQYF. Here the CDR3 DNA reads TGTGCCAGCAGTGAAATGGCGGGGGGTAGCACAGATACGCAGTATTTT.

The chain recombines TRBV2 with TRBJ2-5; 10 bases are shared with TRBD1. CDR3 length equals 12 residues. The V gene's germline CDR1 is SNHLY and CDR2 FYNNEI. V trimming: 11 bases; J trimming: 4 bases; junction bases outside the gene matches: 4. CDR3 protein: CAGQGGGETQYF. The CDR3 DNA sequence: TGTGCCGGACAGGGGGGCGGAGAGACCCAGTACTTC.

This clone was recorded once. The chain uses TRBV5-4 and TRBJ2-5; 8 bases agree with TRBD2. CDR1 and CDR2 from the germline V gene are SGHNT and YYREEE (reference sequence). V lost 2 bases to trimming and J lost 3 bases; unmatched junction nucleotides: 6. CDR3 length equals 15 residues. The CDR3, as DNA: TGTGCCAGCAGCTTTGGCGCGGGGGGCGAAGAGACCCAGTACTTC. Translating it yields CASSFGAGGEETQYF.

This clone appeared a single time. The chain employs TRBV15 and TRBJ2-7, with D perhaps matching TRBD2 (6 bases). Germline values: CDR1 LNHNV, CDR2 YYDKDF (reference sequence). The CDR3 is 15 amino acids. Trimming stripped 1 base from V and 0 bases from J, with 10 bases between. The DNA for the CDR3 is TGTGCCACCAGCAGAGTTCGGGAGAGCTCCTACGAGCAGTACGTC. It yields the protein CATSRVRESSYEQYV.

The rearrangement links TRBV20-1 to TRBJ1-5, with D perhaps matching TRBD1 (5 bases). Germline V gene sequence: CDR1 DFQATT, CDR2 SNEGSKA (reference sequence). Deletions cut 3 bases from V and 5 bases from J, with 23 bases between. The CDR3 covers 17 residues. CDR3 region: CSASQGSFMMWDQPQHF. In DNA form, the CDR3 reads TGCAGTGCTAGTCAGGGCAGCTTTATGATGTGGGATCAGCCCCAGCATTTT.

The chain has TRBV24-1 and TRBJ2-2; 9 positions match TRBD1. V was clipped by 9 bases and J by 7 bases; unmatched bases: 11. CDR3 length equals 15 residues. Germline-derived CDR1 and CDR2 are KGHDR and SFDVKD. This chain's CDR3 is CATGLTGGADGELFF. The CDR3 DNA reads as TGTGCCACCGGATTAACAGGGGGCGCGGACGGGGAGCTGTTTTTT.